The T cell receptor beta chain under discussion was sequenced for a study of neurological immune-mediated disorders (dated by TCRdb to about 2019). Study-wide context: Peripheral blood TCR-beta repertoires from HTLV-I-associated myelopathy (HAM/TSP) patients, multiple sclerosis patients and healthy controls were compared by UMI-based sequencing. The roughly 100 TCR-beta libraries covered PBMC samples along with longitudinal samples, technical triplicates, and paired sorted CD4+ and CD8+ T-cell subsets. Of the 70 or so subjects in the cohort, some 15 were HAM/TSP patients, around 34 were multiple sclerosis patients, and roughly 20 were healthy controls.

The healthy controls were volunteers from blood banks in Maryland, USA. For the sorted-subset TCR libraries, the starting material was some 940,000 sorted CD4+ or CD8+ T cells. Peripheral blood was subjected to Ficoll-Hypaque density gradient centrifugation to isolate PBMCs, which were then cryopreserved in liquid nitrogen. Paired sorted CD4+ and CD8+ subsets came from healthy controls, HAM/TSP patients and MS patients. cDNA was synthesized by template-switch 5'RACE using a primer carrying a 10-nucleotide random unique molecular identifier by which each TCR transcript was tagged. Over 160 million TCR-beta sequences, covering 15-18 subjects, were produced in each sequencing run. The RNeasy kit was used for extraction of total RNA. Using the KAPA Real-time Library Amplification kit, TCR-beta VDJ regions were amplified with primers for the TCR constant region and the 5'RACE anchor. A first PCR added sample indexes and Illumina adaptors, and a second PCR then raised library yield. After Ampure bead purification, the TCR product of roughly 650 bp was size-selected on a 2% E-gel SizeSelection system. Before pooling, library quality was assessed on a Bioanalyzer, concentration was determined with Qubit, and library quantification was performed with the Kapa Library Quantification kit. An Illumina HiSeq 2500 sequenced the libraries paired-end 2 x 150 bp. To increase sequence diversity, about 25-31% phiX was spiked into each library pool. In the source study's methods: The UMI-based MiGEC pipeline processed quality-filtered reads and removed over 80% of raw TCR sequences during error correction. VDJ genes were aligned to IMGT germline references, and clonotypes were defined by unique CDR3 amino acid sequence plus V-J genes. Clonal expansion, Shannon diversity, and CDR3 relatedness (CalcPairwiseDistances, ClusterSamples) were evaluated with VDJtools, and phylogenetic trees were built with CLCbio workbench. Using coefficient-of-variation modelling across technical triplicates, the study counted a clone as expanded if it had at least 8 unique UMIs. TCRdb reanalyzed the raw reads on its own, using fastp at Q25 for trimming and MiXCR for clone calling, and kept in-frame beta chains. Every entry covers one CDR3 protein and lists the most common genes and DNA from its rows. None of the V and J calls come from the authors' own analysis; TCRdb made them. Within this sample are fewer than 45,000 distinct CDR3 sequences, with nearly 6.5% of them counted one time only. The ten largest clonotypes hold 0.45% to 0.6% of the sample.

Comment on this clonotype: Its antigen is unknown. One base away there is no much larger clone; base qualities are not given.

The junction carries 17 bases between V and J, which are trimmed by 2 bases and 5 bases respectively. Reading from cysteine to phenylalanine, the CDR3 counts 16 amino acids. The kept DNA is CDR3 alone, 48 bases in frame from the first base. For CDR1 and CDR2, the germline V gene (reference sequence) lists MNHEY and SMNVEV. General conclusions and limits of the study: No identical CDR3 amino acid sequences were found to be shared among expanded clones across subjects, suggesting that TCR-beta repertoires were private in all groups. TCR clonal expansion was highest in HAM/TSP patients and lowest in MS patients, with MS patients falling below even healthy controls.

The sample was CD4+ T cells from blood. This TCR came from a woman between 40 and 50 years old in good health. This receptor chain uses TRBV27 and TRBJ2-3, with the D assignment possibly TRBD1 or TRBD2, given 5 matching bases for each. The CDR3 region reads CASSLISARDGDTQYF. In nucleotides, the sequence is TGTGCCAGCAGTTTAATTTCGGCCAGGGACGGAGATACGCAGTATTTT.